This entry is about one T cell receptor (beta chain). The antigen is not known. MiXCR, run by TCRdb on the 5' RACE reads, gives a single entry per CDR3 protein. Here the sample spans 450,000 to 550,000 distinct CDR3 sequences, 5.3% being singletons. Per the germline V gene, CDR1 is SGHKS and CDR2 is YYEKEE (reference sequence). J lost 2 bases, V lost 4 bases, and 5 bases had no gene match. The CDR3 totals 15 residues. This record belongs to a study of CD8 T cells in ankylosing spondylitis. Study conclusions and caveats: A motif of fewer than ten highly homologous TCR beta variants was seen as apparently characteristic of ankylosing spondylitis blood.

This TCR came from a male donor with ankylosing spondylitis. Source material: blood, either unsorted or a sorted T cell fraction (not recorded which). The chain recombines TRBV5-5 with TRBJ1-5, with 8 bases lining up with TRBD1. This CDR3 is CASSRTGTGNQPQHF. For the CDR3, the DNA is TGTGCCAGCAGCAGGACAGGGACGGGCAATCAGCCCCAGCATTTT.